This note documents a single TCR beta chain sequence. Its antigen is currently not known. No base qualities exist here, and no much larger clone lies one base off it. At the junction V is shortened by 0 bases and J by 10 bases, with 7 bases in between. The CDR3 spans 12 residues, from the cysteine through the phenylalanine. Here the CDR3 DNA is all that survives: 36 bases in frame from base 1. CDR1 and CDR2 (LGHNA, YNFKEQ) derive from the germline V gene. Interpreted using the paper, the treatment or condition label stands for: AdE1-LMPpoly-expanded autologous EBV-specific T-cell therapy followed by anti-PD-1 nivolumab. The Qiagen DNeasy Kit was used to extract genomic DNA from the sorted cells. Deep sequencing of the TCR beta chain was done on the immunoSEQ platform. The original methods were these. The immunoSEQ Analyzer software was used to analyze the repertoire data. TCRdb took over this immuneACCESS table, retaining in-frame rearrangements with V and J assigned. Such tables are incomplete; in checked studies, under half of the missing clones stem from an unresolved V gene, and the remainder is unexplained. The D gene and trimming were derived from the DNA, and the V and J assignments and clone size from that table. A total of roughly 14,000 clones appear in this sample, roughly 84% of them only once. Of the sample, 32% falls within the top ten clones.

The data stem from a study of EBV T-cell therapy then PD-1 blockade in nasopharyngeal carcinoma (dated by TCRdb to about 2021). Source: CD8+ T cells from blood, taken at roughly day 99 from a patient whose treatment included autologous EBV-specific T cells and nivolumab. The clonotype was recovered from a man in his forties with nasopharyngeal carcinoma. The chain is encoded by TRBV4-2 joined to TRBJ2-1; the D gene is not confidently resolved. The CDR3 reads CASSQDSREQFF. The bases read TGTGCCAGCAGCCAAGATTCTCGGGAGCAGTTCTTC.